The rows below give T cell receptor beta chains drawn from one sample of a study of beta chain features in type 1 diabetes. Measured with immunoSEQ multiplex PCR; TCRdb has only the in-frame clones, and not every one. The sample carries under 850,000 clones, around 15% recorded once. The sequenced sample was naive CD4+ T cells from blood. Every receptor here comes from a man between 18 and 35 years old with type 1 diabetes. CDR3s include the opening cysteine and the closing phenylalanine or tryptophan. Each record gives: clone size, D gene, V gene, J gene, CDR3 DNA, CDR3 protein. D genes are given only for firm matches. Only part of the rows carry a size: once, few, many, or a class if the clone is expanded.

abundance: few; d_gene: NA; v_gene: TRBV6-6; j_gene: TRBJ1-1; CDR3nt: TGTGCCAGCCGAACTCAGCGGGAAACTGAAGCTTTCTTT; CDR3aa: CASRTQRETEAFF
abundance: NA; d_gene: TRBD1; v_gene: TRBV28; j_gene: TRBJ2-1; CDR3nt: TGTGCCAGCAGTTTAGATACCGGGACAGGGTTAGAGCAGTTCTTC; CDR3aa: CASSLDTGTGLEQFF
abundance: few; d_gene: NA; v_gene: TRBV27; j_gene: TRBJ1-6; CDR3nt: TGTGCCAGCAGTTTTGGCCTCAGGGGTTCACGGTCACCCCTCCACTTT; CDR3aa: CASSFGLRGSRSPLHF
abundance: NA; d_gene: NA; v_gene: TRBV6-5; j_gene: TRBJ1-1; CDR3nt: TGTGCCAGCAGTTATTCAGGCCCGGCCCCTGAAGCTTTCTTT; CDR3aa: CASSYSGPAPEAFF
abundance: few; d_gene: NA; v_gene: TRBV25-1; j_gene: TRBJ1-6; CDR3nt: TGTGCCAGCCGTGGATGGGGTAATTCACCCCTCCACTTT; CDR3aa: CASRGWGNSPLHF
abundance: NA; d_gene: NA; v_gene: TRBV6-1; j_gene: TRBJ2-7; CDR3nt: TGTGCCAGCAGTGAACAGGGACCGTCTTACGAGCAGTACTTC; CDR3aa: CASSEQGPSYEQYF
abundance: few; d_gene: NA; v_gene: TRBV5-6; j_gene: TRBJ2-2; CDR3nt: TGTGCCAGCAGCCCCCGGGTGAAGGCGAACACCGGGGAGCTGTTTTTT; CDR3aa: CASSPRVKANTGELFF
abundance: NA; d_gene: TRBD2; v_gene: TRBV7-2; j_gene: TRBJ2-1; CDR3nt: TGTGCCAGCAGCCCCCGGGACTACATCAATGAGCAGTTCTTC; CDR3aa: CASSPRDYINEQFF
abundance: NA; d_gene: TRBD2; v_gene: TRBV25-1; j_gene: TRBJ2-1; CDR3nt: TGTGCCAGCAGTCCACTAGCGGGGGTAGGGAATGAGCAGTTCTTC; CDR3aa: CASSPLAGVGNEQFF
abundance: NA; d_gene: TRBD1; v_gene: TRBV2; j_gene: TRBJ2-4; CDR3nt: TGTGCCAGCCGGACAGGGGGCCTTGGGGGGGCCCGGACAAACATTCAGTACTTC; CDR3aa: CASRTGGLGGARTNIQYF
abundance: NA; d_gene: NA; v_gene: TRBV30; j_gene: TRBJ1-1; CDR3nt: TGTGCCTGGAGTGTAACCTTGAACACTGAAGCTTTCTTT; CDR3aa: CAWSVTLNTEAFF
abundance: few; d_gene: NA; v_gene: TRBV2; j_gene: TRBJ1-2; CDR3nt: TGTGCCAGCAGTGAAGGACAGCCAAATAACTATGGCTACACCTTC; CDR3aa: CASSEGQPNNYGYTF
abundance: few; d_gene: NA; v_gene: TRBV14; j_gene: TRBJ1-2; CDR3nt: TGTGCCAGCGCCCCAGGGTCCTATGGCTACACCTTC; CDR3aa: CASAPGSYGYTF